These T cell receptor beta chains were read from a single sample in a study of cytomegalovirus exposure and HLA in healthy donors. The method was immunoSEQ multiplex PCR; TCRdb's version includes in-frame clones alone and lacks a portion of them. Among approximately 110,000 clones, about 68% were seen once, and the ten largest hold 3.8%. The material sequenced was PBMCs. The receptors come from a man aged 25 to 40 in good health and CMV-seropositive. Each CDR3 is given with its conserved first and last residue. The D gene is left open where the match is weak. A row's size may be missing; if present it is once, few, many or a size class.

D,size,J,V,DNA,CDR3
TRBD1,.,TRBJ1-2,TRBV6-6,TGTGCCAGCAGTCAAAGACAGGGATATGGCTACACCTTC,CASSQRQGYGYTF
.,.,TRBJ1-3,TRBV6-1,TGTGCCAGCAGTGGATGGGGCCACTCTGGAAACACCATATATTTT,CASSGWGHSGNTIYF
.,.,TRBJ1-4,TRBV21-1,TGTGCCAGCAGCAAGATTTGTCAGAAAAATGAAAAACTGTTTTTT,CASSKICQKNEKLFF
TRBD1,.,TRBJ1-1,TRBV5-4,TGTGCCAGCAGGTCAGGGGGCCATTGGGGAAACACTGAAGCTTTCTTT,CASRSGGHWGNTEAFF
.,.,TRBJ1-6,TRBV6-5,TGTGCCAGCACCTACGGGGTCCCAAATTCACCCCTCCACTTT,CASTYGVPNSPLHF
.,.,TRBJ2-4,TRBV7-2,TGTGCCAGCAGCTCCGGACACGACCCAACGCTGGCCAAAAACATTCAGTACTTC,CASSSGHDPTLAKNIQYF
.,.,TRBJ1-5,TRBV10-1,TGCGCCAGCAGTCCAATATTCAGTTACAATCAGCCCCAGCATTTT,CASSPIFSYNQPQHF
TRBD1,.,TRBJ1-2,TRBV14,TGTGCCAGCAGCCAATGGACAGGGGGGGATGGCTACACCTTC,CASSQWTGGDGYTF
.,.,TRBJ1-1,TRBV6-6,TGTGCCAGCATCACTAACACTGAAGCTTTCTTT,CASITNTEAFF
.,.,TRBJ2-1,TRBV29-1,TGCAGCGTTGCTCAACTAGCCGGCAATGAGCAGTTCTTC,CSVAQLAGNEQFF
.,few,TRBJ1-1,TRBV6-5,TGTGCCAGCAGACCCGCAGGGGACACTGAAGCTTTCTTT,CASRPAGDTEAFF
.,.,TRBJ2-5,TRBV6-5,TGTGCCAGCAGGCACACTAGTCGGGGAGAGACCCAGTACTTC,CASRHTSRGETQYF
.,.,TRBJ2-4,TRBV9,TGTGCCAGCAGCTCGCACGCGGAGGGTGGGATTCAGTACTTC,CASSSHAEGGIQYF
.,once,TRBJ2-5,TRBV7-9,TGTGCCAGCAGCTTATATAGCGTCGGCCTAGGAGAGCAGTACTTC,CASSLYSVGLGEQYF
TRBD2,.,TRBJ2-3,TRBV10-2,TGCGCCAGCAGTGCCCGGGGGGGCCCAGATACGCAGTATTTT,CASSARGGPDTQYF
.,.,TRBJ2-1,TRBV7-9,TGTGCCAGCAGCTTAAGTAGTCTGAATGAGCAGTTCTTC,CASSLSSLNEQFF
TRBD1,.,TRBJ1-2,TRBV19,TGTGCCAGTACCCCAGGGGGCGGCTATGGCTACACCTTC,CASTPGGGYGYTF
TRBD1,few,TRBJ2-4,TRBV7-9,TGTGCCAGCAGCGTGACAGGGGAAAACATTCAGTACTTC,CASSVTGENIQYF
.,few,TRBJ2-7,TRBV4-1,TGCGCCAGCAGCCTCGGGGTCTCCTACGAGCAGTACTTC,CASSLGVSYEQYF
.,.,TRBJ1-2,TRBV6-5,TGTGCCAGCAAGCCCCGGGTGCTAATCTATGGCTACACCTTC,CASKPRVLIYGYTF
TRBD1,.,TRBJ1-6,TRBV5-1,TGCGCCAGCAGCTCACGGGACAGCCCTTCCACGAGTAATAATTCACCCCTCCACTTT,CASSSRDSPSTSNNSPLHF
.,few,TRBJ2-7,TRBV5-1,TGCGCCAGCAGCTTCGGGACTCCCGAGGGAGCCTACGAGCAGTACTTC,CASSFGTPEGAYEQYF
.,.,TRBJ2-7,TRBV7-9,TGTGCCAGCAGTTCCAGGGGCGGTGGTGGCAGGGTAGCCTACGAGCAGTACTTC,CASSSRGGGGRVAYEQYF
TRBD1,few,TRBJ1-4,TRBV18,TGTGCCAGCTCAGGACAGGGAGGCTCTGAAAAACTGTTTTTT,CASSGQGGSEKLFF
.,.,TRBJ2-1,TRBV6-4,TGTGCCAGCAGTGATGGAGGATTCAATGAGCAGTTCTTC,CASSDGGFNEQFF
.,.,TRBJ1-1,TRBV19,TGTGCCAGTAGTACGCAGGGTGAAGCTTTCTTT,CASSTQGEAFF
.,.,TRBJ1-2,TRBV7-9,TGTGCCAGCAGCTTAGCAGGGACAACCTATGGCTACACCTTC,CASSLAGTTYGYTF
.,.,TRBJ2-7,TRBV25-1,TGTGCCAGCAGTGAATTCTCCCTTTCCTACGAGCAGTACTTC,CASSEFSLSYEQYF
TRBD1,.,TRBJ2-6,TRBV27,TGTGCCAGCCGGGACAGGGTATCTGGGGCCAACGTCCTGACTTTC,CASRDRVSGANVLTF